Described below is a single TCR beta chain sequence and its context. The antigen is unknown. This entry is derived from a study of radiation and T cells in renal cell carcinoma. Time point specified: baseline pretreatment blood. Documented treatment: 15 Gy SBRT to primary tumor, nephrectomy 4 weeks later. Study outcomes and limitations: Baseline intratumoral clonotype presence is unknown without pretreatment biopsies.

Trimming left V 3 bases short and J 4 bases short, with 13 bases between. Per the germline V gene, CDR1 is SNHLY and CDR2 is FYNNEI. The CDR3 is 14 amino acids. The data were produced by immunoSEQ multiplex PCR, yet TCRdb's version contains in-frame clones alone and is incomplete. Altogether about 22,000 clones are present, 70% to 80% being singletons, with the ten largest covering roughly 40%. This specimen consisted of blood, obtained from a patient whose treatment included radiotherapy and nephrectomy. The chain couples TRBV2 to TRBJ2-7, with D hard to call. The clonotype was recovered from a man in his sixties with renal cell carcinoma. The CDR3 is CASSELGSGYEQYF. CDR3 bases: TGTGCCAGCAGTGAGCTGGGGTCCGGGTACGAGCAGTACTTC.